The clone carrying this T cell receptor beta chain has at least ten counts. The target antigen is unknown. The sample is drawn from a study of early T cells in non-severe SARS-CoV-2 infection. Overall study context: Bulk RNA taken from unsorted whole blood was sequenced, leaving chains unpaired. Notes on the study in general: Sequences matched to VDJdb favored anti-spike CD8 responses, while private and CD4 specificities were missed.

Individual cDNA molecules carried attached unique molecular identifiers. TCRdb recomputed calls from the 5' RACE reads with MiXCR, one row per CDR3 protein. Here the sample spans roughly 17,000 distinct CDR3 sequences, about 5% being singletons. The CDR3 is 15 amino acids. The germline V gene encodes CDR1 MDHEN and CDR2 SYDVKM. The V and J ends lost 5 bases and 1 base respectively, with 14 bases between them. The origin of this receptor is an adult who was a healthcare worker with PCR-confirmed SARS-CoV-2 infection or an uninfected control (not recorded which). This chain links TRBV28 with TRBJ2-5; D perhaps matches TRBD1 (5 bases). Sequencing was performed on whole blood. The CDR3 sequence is CASSLTPGFQETQYF. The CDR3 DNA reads TGTGCCAGCAGTCTCACCCCAGGGTTCCAAGAGACCCAGTACTTC.